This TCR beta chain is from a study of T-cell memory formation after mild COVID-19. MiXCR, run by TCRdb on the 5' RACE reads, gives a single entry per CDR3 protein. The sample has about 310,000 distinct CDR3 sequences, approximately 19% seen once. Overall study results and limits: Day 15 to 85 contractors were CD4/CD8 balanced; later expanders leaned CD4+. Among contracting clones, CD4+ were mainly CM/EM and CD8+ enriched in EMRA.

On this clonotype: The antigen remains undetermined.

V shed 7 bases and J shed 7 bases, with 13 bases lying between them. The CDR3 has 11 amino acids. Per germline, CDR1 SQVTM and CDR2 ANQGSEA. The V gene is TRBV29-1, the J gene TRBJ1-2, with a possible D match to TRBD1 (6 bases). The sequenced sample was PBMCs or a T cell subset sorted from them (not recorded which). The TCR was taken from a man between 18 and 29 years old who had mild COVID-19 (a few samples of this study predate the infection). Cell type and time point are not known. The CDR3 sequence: CSGGTPRGYTF. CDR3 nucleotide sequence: TGCAGCGGAGGGACACCTCGTGGCTACACCTTC. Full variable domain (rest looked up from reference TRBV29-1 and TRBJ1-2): SAVISQKPSRDICQRGTSLTIQCQVDSQVTMMFWYRQQPGQSLTLIATANQGSEATYESGFVIDKFPISRPNLTFSTLTVSNMSPEDSSIYLCSGGTPRGYTFGSGTRLTVV.